This T cell receptor beta chain came from a study of shared clonotypes between healthy human individuals (dated by TCRdb to about 2020). Regarding the complete study: The cohort included three men and a couple of women between 18 and 49 years of age. For each donor, CD4 naive and CD4 memory were each run on three plates, CD8 naive on two plates, and CD8 memory on one plate. Blood TCR repertoires of roughly 5 healthy adults were deeply sequenced to estimate repertoire size and the extent of clonotype sharing between individuals. To increase sequencing depth and limit assay-specific biases, different laboratories used diverse techniques to prepare libraries and sequence TCR repertoires. Leukapheresis yielded between about 0.94 and 10 billion PBMCs per donor. Summary of the overall study and its limitations: Rarefaction of sorted-subset datasets indicated incomplete sequencing despite the large sequencing depth. Because the study included only a small number of donors, the genetic and exposure-history diversity represented was limited. Sampling was restricted to blood, and TCR repertoires in tissues likely differ from the TCR repertoires found in blood. Across several donors, roughly 5.4% of naive CD4, roughly 3.3% of naive CD8, approximately 2.5% of memory CD4, and approximately 0.4% of memory CD8 clonotypes were shared. Compared with non-shared clonotypes, the clonotypes found in all four sorted-subset donors had higher generation probabilities. Naive subsets generally had larger estimated clonotype richness than memory subsets. Pairwise subsampling led to the expectation that sequencing depth would affect the degree of clonotype sharing among donors.

Of note for this clone: It has no known antigen specificity. No much larger clone is present one base from it, and per-base qualities are unavailable.

Healthy HIV-negative adults with no recently reported acute infections or vaccinations were included as donors. All donors were Caucasian adults living in Nashville, Tennessee, USA. Magnetic negative selection was used to enrich CD4+ T cells, after which naive cells were positively selected on CD45RA and the negative fraction became the memory subset. After blood collection by leukapheresis, PBMCs were isolated using Ficoll-Histopaque density gradient centrifugation and then cryopreserved in the vapor phase of liquid nitrogen. Analytical flow cytometry was used to check the purity and quantity of each magnetically sorted T cell population. From each sorted fraction, genomic DNA was isolated and quantified by UV absorbance on a Nanodrop 2000c. Using the deep immunoSEQ assay, TCR CDR3 regions were amplified from genomic DNA by multiplex PCR. Genomic DNA extracted from each cell subset was distributed evenly over all wells of several immunoSEQ 96-well plates, and each plate served as one replicate. For sorted subsets, roughly 200 ng genomic DNA, equal to tens of thousands of T cell genomes, was loaded into each replicate PCR. Purified libraries were quantified with a Qubit 3.0 fluorometer, sized on a Bioanalyzer 2100, and re-quantified with the KAPA Library Quantification kit. Every immunoSEQ 96-well plate was sequenced on a dedicated single-read 150-cycle Illumina NextSeq 550 flow cell. On the study's bioinformatics: Because the immunoSEQ output held only junctional sequences and lacked quality scores, the filtering could not match the filtering applied to full-length reads. Sequences were annotated with PyIR, a Python wrapper for IgBLAST v1.9, using IMGT germline references to assign V/J genes and CDR3. Reads were filtered out if the reads had weak V/J assignments (E-value above 1e-6), no CDR3, stop codons, out-of-frame junctions, or ambiguous translated residues. V3J clonotypes were defined by identical inferred V gene, J gene, and CDR3 amino acid sequence. The percentage overlap between two repertoires was calculated by dividing the number of shared unique clonotypes by the size of the smaller repertoire. RTK rarefaction, the Chao1 estimator, and Recon v2.1 estimates of unobserved clonotypes were used to assess repertoire richness. OLGA was used to compute generation probabilities for all TCRbeta clonotypes that the gDNA method yielded from a few donors. TCRdb limited this immuneACCESS table to in-frame rearrangements with V and J called. A share of clones is missing; checked studies link under half to unresolved V genes, and the rest is unexplained. The V and J calls and clone size are taken from that table; D and trimming were inferred from the DNA. This sample lists more than 2 million clones; roughly 94% were detected once. The top ten hold around 0.13% of the sample.

The CDR3 runs 13 residues from the cysteine to the phenylalanine. Only the CDR3 DNA is retained, 39 bases long and in frame from the first base. For CDR1 and CDR2, the germline V gene lists MNHNS and SASEGT. Trimming accounts for 7 bases at V and 6 bases at J, while the number of junction bases matched to no gene is 6. In this chain, TRBV6-1 is recombined with TRBJ2-7, with 10 middle bases fitting TRBD1. Sequencing was performed on naive CD4+ T cells sorted from blood. In light of the paper, this sample's cell subset or site label describes: CD45RA+ positively selected. This clonotype was obtained from a man aged 18 to 30 in good health. The CDR3 region has the sequence CASTDRDRGEQYF. The sequenced DNA: TGTGCCAGCACTGATAGGGACAGGGGCGAGCAGTACTTC.